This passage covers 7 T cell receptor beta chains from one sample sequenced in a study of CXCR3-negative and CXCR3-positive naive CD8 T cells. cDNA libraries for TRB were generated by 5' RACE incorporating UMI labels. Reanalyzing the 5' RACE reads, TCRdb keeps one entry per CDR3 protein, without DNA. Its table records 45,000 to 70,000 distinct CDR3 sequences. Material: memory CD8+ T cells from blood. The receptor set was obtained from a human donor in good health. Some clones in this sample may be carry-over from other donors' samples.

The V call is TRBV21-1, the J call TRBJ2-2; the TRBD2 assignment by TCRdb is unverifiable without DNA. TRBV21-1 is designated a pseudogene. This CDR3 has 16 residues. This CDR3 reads CASSLLGGMGTGELFF.

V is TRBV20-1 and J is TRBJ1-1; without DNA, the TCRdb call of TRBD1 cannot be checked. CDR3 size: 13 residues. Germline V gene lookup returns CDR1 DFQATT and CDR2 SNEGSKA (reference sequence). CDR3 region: CSARPPGNTEAFF.

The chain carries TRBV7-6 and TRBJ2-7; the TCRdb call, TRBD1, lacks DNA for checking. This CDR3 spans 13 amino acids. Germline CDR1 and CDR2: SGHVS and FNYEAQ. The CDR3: CASSHPTGNEQYF.

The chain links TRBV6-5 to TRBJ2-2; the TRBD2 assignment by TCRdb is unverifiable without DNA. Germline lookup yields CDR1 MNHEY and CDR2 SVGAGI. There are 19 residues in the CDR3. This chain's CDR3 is CASSYFGLAGGANTGELFF.

The CDR3 protein is CSAERGDYTEQFF. The rearrangement links TRBV29-1 to TRBJ2-1; TCRdb's D call of TRBD1 is untestable without DNA. Germline CDR1 is SQVTM and CDR2 is ANQGSEA. There are 13 residues in the CDR3.

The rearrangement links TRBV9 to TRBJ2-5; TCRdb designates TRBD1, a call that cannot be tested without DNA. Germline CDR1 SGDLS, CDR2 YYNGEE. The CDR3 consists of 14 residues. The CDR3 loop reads CASSILGGTETQYF.

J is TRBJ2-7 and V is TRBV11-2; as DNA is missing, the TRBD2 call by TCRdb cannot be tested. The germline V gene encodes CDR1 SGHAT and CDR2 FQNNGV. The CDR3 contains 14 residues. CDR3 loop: CASSFLGGQSEQYF.